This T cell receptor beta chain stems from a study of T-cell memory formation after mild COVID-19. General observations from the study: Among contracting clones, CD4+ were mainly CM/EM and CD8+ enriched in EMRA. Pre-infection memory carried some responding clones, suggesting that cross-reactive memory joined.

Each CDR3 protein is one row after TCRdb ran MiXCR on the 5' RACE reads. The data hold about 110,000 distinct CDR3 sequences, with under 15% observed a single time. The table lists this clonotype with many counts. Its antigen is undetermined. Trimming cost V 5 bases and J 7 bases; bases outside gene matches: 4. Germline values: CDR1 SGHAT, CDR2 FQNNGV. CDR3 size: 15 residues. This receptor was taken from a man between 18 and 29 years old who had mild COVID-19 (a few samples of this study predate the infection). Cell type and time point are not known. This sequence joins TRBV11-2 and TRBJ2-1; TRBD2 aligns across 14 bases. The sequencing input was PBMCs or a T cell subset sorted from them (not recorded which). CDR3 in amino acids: CASSPWTSGGNEQFF. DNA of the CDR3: TGTGCCAGCAGCCCCTGGACTAGCGGGGGGAATGAGCAGTTCTTC.